This T cell receptor beta chain appears in the sequencing data of a study of cytomegalovirus exposure and HLA in healthy donors. The V gene's germline CDR1 is SQVTM and CDR2 ANQGSEA. The length of the CDR3 is 15 residues. Of note for this clone: Its antigen is unidentified.

Whole-study results and caveats: For cytomegalovirus status, the classifier reportedly gave diagnoses with high specificity and sensitivity. HLA allele associations emerged for 15,000 to 20,000 TCR beta sequences in a later analysis, at 0.05 false discovery rate. Apparent HLA restriction characterized most CMV-associated TCR beta chains in a later analysis.

The study ran its PCR with 60 Vbeta and 13 Jbeta primers. TCRdb keeps only in-frame clones here, not all; method: immunoSEQ multiplex PCR. This table has about 35,000 clones, approximately 90% appearing once. Sequenced sample: PBMCs. The TCR sequence derives from a woman aged 18-29 years in good health and CMV-seronegative. This chain connects TRBV29-1 to TRBJ2-1, with 8 bases aligning to TRBD2. CDR3 in amino acids: CTVPKAGGDVNEQFF. The CDR3 bases are TGCACCGTCCCAAAGGCCGGGGGGGATGTGAATGAGCAGTTCTTC.